The source of this T cell receptor (beta chain) is a study of blood T cells in healthy people across ages. General study points: Greater diversity and more naive CD4+ cells were seen in long-lived donors than in aged donors.

Alongside a J-beta primer mix, a sample-barcoded 5' primer served in a second PCR lasting roughly 6 to 12 cycles. Every cDNA molecule carried a tag from a template-switch adaptor bearing 12 random nucleotides. TCRdb reanalysed the 5' RACE reads using MiXCR and keeps one entry per CDR3 protein. The data show more than 800,000 distinct CDR3 sequences, 40% to 55% seen once. Concerning this clonotype itself: The antigen is unknown.

The CDR3 has 17 amino acids. Germline CDR1 KGHSH, CDR2 LQKENI. Germline trimming cut 6 bases from V and 3 bases from J; bases unmatched to any gene: 13. The sample taken for sequencing was blood. This rearrangement joins TRBV18 to TRBJ2-1; the match to TRBD2 covers 8 bases. The source is a woman aged 55-70 years in good health. This CDR3 reads CASSPGTSGRVYNEQFF. The CDR3, as DNA: TGTGCCAGCTCTCCCGGGACGAGCGGGAGAGTCTACAATGAGCAGTTCTTC.